This T cell receptor (beta chain) stems from a study of identifying expanded T cells in peripheral blood. During the collection period, no donor immune events like infections were recorded. CDR3 length: 15 residues. Trimming at V came to 2 bases and at J to 7 bases, leaving 10 bases not matched to a gene. Germline lookup yields CDR1 SGHDT and CDR2 YYEEEE. Comments on this clone: Antigen: not known.

Profiling relied on immunoSEQ multiplex PCR, and the TCRdb table lists in-frame clones only, not all of them. Counted here are about 91,000 clones, 85% to 90% occurring once; the ten biggest clones make up about 4.2%. Study-wide results and caveats: Clone count variance between approximately two-week samples rose with total template count. Differentially abundant clones: about 1.2 between replicates, roughly 16 at about 13 days, approximately 19 at four.

The sequenced sample consisted of blood. This clonotype originated in a person aged 18-70 years in good health. This chain connects TRBV5-6 to TRBJ1-2, with 8 positions matching TRBD1. Here the CDR3 DNA reads TGTGCCAGCAGCTTACTCAGGGGGCGCTTCGGTGGCTACACCTTC. Protein product: CASSLLRGRFGGYTF.